This record looks at one TCR beta chain sequence and its context. The antigen remains unidentified. This entry comes from a study of Ad26.COV2.S vaccination and SARS-CoV-2 variants. Overall study context: A participant enrolled in the COV1001 Ad26.COV2.S trial arm provided the sample. The study gave Ad26.COV2.S intramuscularly, once or twice 56 days apart.

The method was immunoSEQ multiplex PCR; TCRdb's version includes in-frame clones alone and lacks a portion of them. The data hold about 460,000 clones, with 70% to 90% observed a single time. Treatment in this sample: 15 to 20 received Ad26.COV2.S at low or high dose, single or two shots; 5 received placebo; per-sample allocation not given. Material that was analyzed had been drawn on day 63 after the first vaccine or placebo injection. Study-wide results and limits: Reportedly, spike-specific CD8+ and CD4+ T cell responses achieved substantial breadth once vaccination had taken place.

Germline assignment: CDR1 SGHTA and CDR2 FQGNSA. The ends lost 4 bases at V and 4 bases at J; junction bases unmatched: 6. The length of the CDR3 is 14 residues. Material: peripheral blood, obtained in a trial of Ad26.COV2.S vaccine versus placebo. V usage is TRBV7-2 and J usage is TRBJ2-7; 8 positions agree with TRBD1. The clonotype was recovered from a person between 18 and 59 years old who received the Ad26.COV2.S COVID-19 vaccine or a placebo. DNA for the CDR3: TGTGCCAGCAGCTCCTCAGGGGGCAGATACGAGCAGTACTTC. This translates into CASSSSGGRYEQYF. The whole variable domain, filled in from reference TRBV7-2 and TRBJ2-7, reads GAGVSQSPSNKVTEKGKDVELRCDPISGHTALYWYRQSLGQGLEFLIYFQGNSAPDKSGLPSDRFSAERTGGSVSTLTIQRTQQEDSAVYLCASSSSGGRYEQYFGPGTRLTVT.